These 6 T cell receptor beta chains originate from one sample sequenced in a study of blood T cell repertoires in COVID-19. Method: immunoSEQ multiplex PCR; TCRdb's copy keeps in-frame clones and lacks some. In the table there are 70,000 to 85,000 clones, roughly four fifths of which are singletons. Source material: peripheral blood. These receptor sequences come from a human donor in a cohort sampled during active COVID-19.

The chain links TRBV10-2 to TRBJ2-7; 7 nucleotides match TRBD1. In germline, CDR1 is WSHSY, CDR2 SAAADI. The CDR3 consists of 16 residues. The ends lost 0 bases at V and 2 bases at J; junction bases unmatched: 7. The CDR3 nucleotides read TGCGCCAGCAGTGAGTCGACAGGGAGAGGAACCTACGAGCAGTACTTC. Translated: CASSESTGRGTYEQYF.

The V gene is TRBV6-1, the J gene TRBJ1-5; TRBD1 agrees at 9 bases. Unmatched junction bases numbered 11, after V lost 3 bases and J lost 8 bases. The CDR3 runs to 16 residues. Germline V lookup: CDR1 MNHNS, CDR2 SASEGT. The CDR3 coding sequence is TGTGCCAGCAGTGACCGAACAGGGGGCTCCAGCAAGCCCCAGCATTTT. As protein: CASSDRTGGSSKPQHF.

The chain has TRBV5-5 and TRBJ1-1; 10 bases align to TRBD1. CDR1 is SGHKS and CDR2 is YYEKEE in the germline V gene (reference sequence). The length of the CDR3 is 17 residues. V trimming: 3 bases; J trimming: 0 bases; junction bases outside the gene matches: 8. The CDR3 protein is CASSSHGTGDMNTEAFF. The CDR3 nucleotides are TGTGCCAGCAGCTCACATGGGACAGGGGACATGAACACTGAAGCTTTCTTT.

The rearrangement uses TRBV28 and TRBJ1-1; a weak D match, TRBD1 (5 bases). V was cut by 5 bases and J by 1 base, with 14 bases left in between. CDR1 and CDR2 from the germline V gene are MDHEN and SYDVKM. The CDR3 loop spans 15 amino acids. The CDR3 protein is CASSPAGGRNTEAFF. In DNA form, the CDR3 reads TGTGCCAGCAGTCCCGCGGGGGGAAGGAACACTGAAGCTTTCTTT.

V gene TRBV5-4 combines with J gene TRBJ2-3, with 9 bases aligning to TRBD1. In germline, CDR1 is SGHNT, CDR2 YYREEE (reference sequence). The CDR3 runs to 16 residues. With 5 bases clipped from V and 1 base from J, the junction kept 8 bases outside the gene matches. CDR3 loop: CASSRQGVGRTDTQYF. CDR3 nucleotides: TGTGCCAGCAGTCGACAGGGGGTAGGCCGCACAGATACGCAGTATTTT. Full variable domain (outside the CDR3, taken from reference TRBV5-4 and TRBJ2-3): ETGVTQSPTHLIKTRGQQVTLRCSSQSGHNTVSWYQQALGQGPQFIFQYYREEENGRGNFPPRFSGLQFPNYSSELNVNALELDDSALYLCASSRQGVGRTDTQYFGPGTRLTVL.

The rearrangement links TRBV7-6 to TRBJ2-7, with 10 bases fitting TRBD2. V shed 5 bases, J shed 3 bases, and the junction held 10 bases outside the gene matches. The CDR3 contains 16 residues. The germline V gene encodes CDR1 SGHVS and CDR2 FNYEAQ. DNA for the CDR3: TGTGCCAGCAGCCGGACTAGCGGAGGGGGGGGCTACGAGCAGTACTTC. This codes for CASSRTSGGGGYEQYF.